Listed below are T cell receptor beta chains from one sample, sequenced in a study of T cells in Graves' hyperthyroidism and ophthalmopathy. TCRdb itself ran the multiplex PCR reads through MiXCR, one entry per CDR3 protein. The sample records roughly 500,000 distinct CDR3 sequences, roughly 46% being singletons. Specimen: peripheral blood or thyroid tissue (not recorded which). Every receptor here comes from an adult woman with Graves' disease, either hyperthyroidism or ophthalmopathy (not recorded which). Each CDR3 is given with its conserved first and last residue. A D gene is named only where the DNA matches it firmly. Only part of the rows carry a size: once, few, many, or a class if the clone is expanded.

j_call,d_call,v_call,clone_size,cdr3_nt,cdr3_aa
TRBJ1-2,NA,TRBV9,many,TGTGCCAGCAGCCGGGGGCTGGGCGGACAGAACTATGGCTACACCTTC,CASSRGLGGQNYGYTF
TRBJ2-7,NA,TRBV28,NA,TGTGCCAGCAGTTTGGTCCTCGGCGGGGCCTACGAGCAGTACTTC,CASSLVLGGAYEQYF
TRBJ1-2,TRBD1,TRBV7-2,few,TGTGCCAGCAGCGATGGACAGGTCTATGGCTACACCTTC,CASSDGQVYGYTF
TRBJ1-2,NA,TRBV12-3/TRBV12-4,many,TGTGCCAGCAGTTTTGGCAGCAGCGGGTATGGCTACACCTTC,CASSFGSSGYGYTF
TRBJ2-5,NA,TRBV6-6,NA,TGTGCCATCAGTGAGTCGCGTCAGGGAGGAGAGACCCAGTACTTC,CAISESRQGGETQYF
TRBJ1-4,NA,TRBV20-1,NA,TGCAGTGCTGCGAGGGCTAATGAAAAACTGTTTTTT,CSAARANEKLFF
TRBJ2-3,NA,TRBV2,NA,TGTGCCAGCAGTGAAAGGGCGACGGGAGCAGATACGCAGTATTTT,CASSERATGADTQYF
TRBJ2-7,NA,TRBV2,once,TGTGCCAGCAGTGGGTGGAGTACCTCCTACGAGCAGTACTTC,CASSGWSTSYEQYF
TRBJ1-5,TRBD1,TRBV7-2,once,TGTGCCAGCAGCTACACAGGGGGCGGACAGCCCCAGCATTTT,CASSYTGGGQPQHF
TRBJ1-3,TRBD1,TRBV15,NA,TGTGCCACGAATAAGGACAGGGATGGAAACACCATATATTTT,CATNKDRDGNTIYF
TRBJ1-4,NA,TRBV5-1,many,TGCGCCAGCAGCTTCCAGGGACCGATGAATGAAAAACTGTTTTTT,CASSFQGPMNEKLFF
TRBJ2-2,TRBD2,TRBV5-1,many,TGCGCCAGCAGCAACCCGACTAGCGGGAGTTCCGGGGAGCTGTTTTTT,CASSNPTSGSSGELFF
TRBJ2-7,NA,TRBV2,NA,TGTGCCAGCACGATAGAGATCTCCTACGAGCAGTACTTC,CASTIEISYEQYF
TRBJ2-1,NA,TRBV29-1,NA,TGCAGCGTTGAAGATAACAAGGGGCGGAATGAGCAGTTCTTC,CSVEDNKGRNEQFF
TRBJ1-1,NA,TRBV7-9,many,TGTGCCAGCAGCAGACAGGCGGTGAACACTGAAGCTTTTTTT,CASSRQAVNTEAFF
TRBJ1-1,TRBD1,TRBV5-1,NA,TGTGCCAGCAGCCTTCGGGACAGGGCCCACACTGAAGCTTTCTTT,CASSLRDRAHTEAFF
TRBJ1-4,NA,TRBV2,NA,TGTGCCAGCAGTGCAAAACAGGAAAAACTGTTTTTT,CASSAKQEKLFF
TRBJ2-7,NA,TRBV11-2,many,TGTGCCAGCAGCTTAAGGTACAGGGACGTTGGCGAGCAGTACTTC,CASSLRYRDVGEQYF
TRBJ2-5,NA,TRBV24-1,few,TGTGCCACCAAGCAGGACATCCAAGAGACCCAGTACTTC,CATKQDIQETQYF
TRBJ1-2,TRBD1,TRBV29-1,few,TGCAGCGTTGGGCAGGGGGCTGGTGGCTACACCTTC,CSVGQGAGGYTF
TRBJ2-2,TRBD1,TRBV30,few,TGTGCCTGGAGTATGCCGGACAGGATCACCGGGGAGCTGTTTTTT,CAWSMPDRITGELFF
TRBJ2-2,TRBD2,TRBV4-2,once,TGTGCCAGCAGCTTAGGACTAGCATACGCCGGGGAGCTGTTTTTT,CASSLGLAYAGELFF
TRBJ2-7,NA,TRBV14,many,TGTGCCAGCAGCCAGGCAGGACTGACCTACGAGCAGTACTTC,CASSQAGLTYEQYF
TRBJ2-2,NA,TRBV10-3,many,TGTGCCTCACAGGGCGCGAACACCGGGGAGCTGTTTTTT,CASQGANTGELFF
TRBJ1-5,NA,TRBV7-8,many,TGTGCCAGCAGCTTACGGGACGGGTTCAATCAGCCCCAGCATTTT,CASSLRDGFNQPQHF
TRBJ1-4,NA,TRBV10-3,NA,TGTGCCATCAGTTCGGGGGGTGGTGAAAAACTGTTTTTT,CAISSGGGEKLFF
TRBJ2-7,NA,TRBV7-9,NA,TGTGCCAGCAGCTTAGGCGTCCAGGGCAATCAGCCACAGCAGTACTTC,CASSLGVQGNQPQQYF
TRBJ2-7,TRBD2,TRBV4-1,many,TGCGCCAGCAGCGAAACCGGGACTAGCGGGAGCATCCACGAGCAGTACTTC,CASSETGTSGSIHEQYF
TRBJ2-5,NA,TRBV10-2,once,TGCGCCAGCAGTGAGGAGAATGTCGGGGAGACCCAGTACTTC,CASSEENVGETQYF
TRBJ1-1,TRBD1,TRBV7-2,NA,TGTGCCAGCAGCCAACACAGGGGGAGACGCCGGGAAGCTTTCTTT,CASSQHRGRRREAFF
TRBJ1-1,TRBD1,TRBV7-9,NA,TGTGCCAGCAGCTCACCCCGGGACAGCGAAGCTTTCTTT,CASSSPRDSEAFF
TRBJ1-6,TRBD1,TRBV7-9,NA,TGTGCCAGCAGTCCTGACAGGGGCGCGTATTCACCCCTCCACTTT,CASSPDRGAYSPLHF
TRBJ2-7,TRBD2,TRBV20-1,NA,TGCAGTGCCGCGGGACTACCTTTTCTCTACGAGCAGTACTTC,CSAAGLPFLYEQYF
TRBJ2-7,NA,TRBV10-3,NA,TGTGCCATCAGCCGACGGGAGAACTACGAGCAGTACTTC,CAISRRENYEQYF
TRBJ1-1,NA,TRBV7-2,NA,TGTGCCAGCAGCCCCCCGGGAGGGCCGAACACTGAAGCTTTCTTT,CASSPPGGPNTEAFF
TRBJ1-2,NA,TRBV6-6,many,TGTGCCAGCAGCCCCGGGCCCTCGGGCTACACCTTC,CASSPGPSGYTF